The rows below give T cell receptor beta chains drawn from one sample of a study of CD8 T cells in ankylosing spondylitis. TCRdb re-analysed the 5' RACE reads in MiXCR, keeping a single row per CDR3 protein. The table has roughly 700,000 distinct CDR3 sequences, around a fifth seen once. Material for sequencing was blood, either unsorted or a sorted T cell fraction (not recorded which). These receptors all stem from a male donor with ankylosing spondylitis. Both conserved end residues are part of each CDR3. Fields, in order: J gene, V gene, clone size, D gene, CDR3 DNA, CDR3 protein. The D gene is left open where the match is weak. Clone size is not always given. Where it is, it says once, few, many or a class for expanded clones.

TRBJ2-5 | TRBV20-1 | few | - | TGCAGTGCTAGAGATCAGTGGGGGGTGGGGAAAGAGACCCAGTACTTC | CSARDQWGVGKETQYF
TRBJ2-1 | TRBV5-1 | many | - | TGCGCCAGCAGCTTGACTAGCTCTTGGAATGAGCAGTTCTTC | CASSLTSSWNEQFF
TRBJ1-2 | TRBV27 | few | - | TGTGCCAGCAGTTTCGGCCAGGGTAGGGGCTACACCTTC | CASSFGQGRGYTF
TRBJ1-1 | TRBV9 | many | - | TGTGCCAGCAGTCAGAGATTGAACACTGAAGCTTTCTTT | CASSQRLNTEAFF
TRBJ1-3 | TRBV5-1 | - | TRBD1 | TGCGCCAGCAGCGACGTGCCGGGACAGGGAAGAATCCGACGTGGAAACACCATATATTTT | CASSDVPGQGRIRRGNTIYF
TRBJ2-2 | TRBV11-2 | few | TRBD2 | TGTGCCAGCAGCTTAGACCGGACTAGCGGGAACACCGGGGAGCTGTTTTTT | CASSLDRTSGNTGELFF
TRBJ1-4 | TRBV30 | few | - | TGTGCCTGGAGTCACACTCGTACAACTAATGAAAAACTGTTTTTT | CAWSHTRTTNEKLFF
TRBJ2-5 | TRBV4-1 | few | - | TGCGCCAGCAGCCAAGAAGCTAGCGTTCAAGAGACCCAGTACTTC | CASSQEASVQETQYF
TRBJ1-1 | TRBV15 | - | - | TGTGCCACCAGCAGACAGGCGAACACTGAAGCTTTCTTT | CATSRQANTEAFF
TRBJ1-1 | TRBV30 | - | - | TGTGCCTGGGCCGGGGACACCAACACTGAAGCTTTCTTT | CAWAGDTNTEAFF
TRBJ2-1 | TRBV24-1 | - | - | TGTGCCACCAGTGATCCGACTTGCGGGGTATACAATGAGCAGTTCTTC | CATSDPTCGVYNEQFF
TRBJ2-5 | TRBV25-1 | few | - | TGTGCCAGCAGATGGGACGGAGAGACCCAGTACTTC | CASRWDGETQYF
TRBJ1-2 | TRBV5-1 | few | - | TGCGCCAGCAGCGCCCGGATTGAGGGGCATGGCTACACCTTC | CASSARIEGHGYTF
TRBJ2-2 | TRBV11-2 | - | TRBD1 | TGTGCCACCCCTCGGGACAGGGTTTCCGGGGAGCTGTTTTTT | CATPRDRVSGELFF
TRBJ2-1 | TRBV12-3/TRBV12-4 | - | TRBD2 | TGTGCCAGCAGTCGCCGTAGCGGGGGGGTCGATGAGCAGTTCTTC | CASSRRSGGVDEQFF
TRBJ2-1 | TRBV4-2 | few | TRBD2 | TGTGCCAGCAGCCAAGATGGGCTAGCGGGAGGAGAACAGTTCTTC | CASSQDGLAGGEQFF
TRBJ2-2 | TRBV5-1 | - | - | TGCGCCAGCAGCTTGGAGGCAGGGCTGGCCGGGGAGCTGTTTTTT | CASSLEAGLAGELFF
TRBJ1-5 | TRBV27 | - | - | TGTGCCAGCAGTTTAAAGGGTACCAACGGTCAGCCCCAGCATTTT | CASSLKGTNGQPQHF